Below are 4 T cell receptor beta chains sequenced from a single sample in a study of T-cell reconstitution after alpha-beta-depleted transplantation in children. TCRbeta library construction was performed incorporating unique molecular identifiers. TCRdb itself ran the PCR reads through MiXCR, one entry per CDR3 protein. Of a few hundred thousand distinct CDR3 sequences in the sample, roughly an eighth were seen once. This specimen consisted of PBMCs from the stem cell graft donor, obtained from the stem cell graft. The source is a human donor who donated a stem cell graft to a child with combined immunodeficiency.

This chain joins TRBV28 and TRBJ2-3; 8 bases fit TRBD2. The V gene end was trimmed by 9 bases and the J gene end by 4 bases; junction bases not matched to a gene: 21. CDR3 length: 18 amino acids. CDR1 and CDR2 (germline): MDHEN, SYDVKM. The CDR3: CASWAGLMERGRADTQYF. CDR3 nucleotide sequence: TGTGCCAGTTGGGCAGGGTTGATGGAGCGGGGGAGGGCAGATACGCAGTATTTT.

The rearrangement links TRBV20-1 to TRBJ2-7; 10 nucleotides align to TRBD2. CDR3 length: 16 amino acids. The V gene end was trimmed by 3 bases and the J gene end by 2 bases; junction bases not matched to a gene: 10. Per germline, CDR1 DFQATT and CDR2 SNEGSKA (reference sequence). The CDR3 loop is CSARSTSSGSAYEQYF. For the CDR3, the DNA is TGCAGTGCTAGGAGCACCTCTAGCGGGAGTGCCTACGAGCAGTACTTC.

This chain connects TRBV12-3 or TRBV12-4 to TRBJ2-3; 12 bases are a match to TRBD2. The CDR3 contains 16 residues. V was clipped by 6 bases and J by 5 bases; unmatched bases: 9. The CDR3 spells CASSRRLAGEIDTQYF. The CDR3 DNA reads as TGTGCCAGCAGCCGCAGACTAGCGGGGGAGATAGATACGCAGTATTTT.

The chain carries TRBV6-5 and TRBJ1-6; 8 nucleotides line up with TRBD1. Looked up from germline, CDR1 is MNHEY and CDR2 is SVGAGI. V was clipped by 0 bases and J by 10 bases; unmatched bases: 5. CDR3 length equals 15 residues. The CDR3 sequence: CASSYSAGDRSPLHF. The CDR3 DNA sequence: TGTGCCAGCAGTTACTCTGCCGGGGACAGGTCACCCCTCCACTTT.